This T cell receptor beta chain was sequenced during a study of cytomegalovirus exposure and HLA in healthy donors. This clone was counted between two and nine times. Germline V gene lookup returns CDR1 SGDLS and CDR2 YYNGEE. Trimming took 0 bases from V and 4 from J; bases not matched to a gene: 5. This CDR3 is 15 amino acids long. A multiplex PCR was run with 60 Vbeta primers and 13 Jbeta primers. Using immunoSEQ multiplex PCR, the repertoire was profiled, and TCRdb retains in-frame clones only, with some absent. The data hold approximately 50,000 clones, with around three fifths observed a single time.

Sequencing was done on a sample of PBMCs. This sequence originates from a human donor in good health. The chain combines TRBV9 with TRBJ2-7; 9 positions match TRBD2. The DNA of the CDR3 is TGTGCCAGCAGCGTAGGGACTAGCGCACCTTACGAGCAGTACTTC. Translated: CASSVGTSAPYEQYF.